Below are 10 T cell receptor beta chains sequenced from a single sample in a study of T cell responses to AZD1222 COVID-19 vaccine. TCRdb's copy holds only in-frame clones and misses some; the assay was immunoSEQ multiplex PCR. Among around 110,000 clones, around nine tenths were seen once, and the ten largest hold over 8.5%. Sequencing was performed on peripheral blood, taken on day 0 of AZD1222 vaccination. The receptors were gathered from an adult in good health.

This clone has a single count. This chain links TRBV29-1 with TRBJ1-2; 7 bases fit TRBD1. The trim removed 7 bases at V and 5 bases at J, leaving 7 bases unmatched. The CDR3 sequence is 12 residues long. Germline V gene data show CDR1 as SQVTM and CDR2 as ANQGSEA. As DNA, the CDR3 is TGCAGCGCCGGGACAGACGGATATGGCTACACCTTC. Residues: CSAGTDGYGYTF. Looking up the rest from reference TRBV29-1 and TRBJ1-2 gives the full variable domain: SAVISQKPSRDICQRGTSLTIQCQVDSQVTMMFWYRQQPGQSLTLIATANQGSEATYESGFVIDKFPISRPNLTFSTLTVSNMSPEDSSIYLCSAGTDGYGYTFGSGTRLTVV.

This sequence joins TRBV5-4 and TRBJ1-6, with TRBD1 matching 10 bases. The germline V gene has CDR1 SGHNT and CDR2 YYREEE (reference sequence). The CDR3 runs to 15 residues. Trimming took 4 bases from V and 10 from J; bases not matched to a gene: 8. The CDR3, as DNA: TGTGCCAGCAGCGGCCGGGACAGGGGCTCCTCACCCCTCCACTTT. Amino acids: CASSGRDRGSSPLHF.

This chain joins TRBV5-1 and TRBJ2-6, with TRBD1 identical over 9 bases. The germline gives CDR1 SGHRS, CDR2 YFSETQ. The CDR3 sequence is 18 residues long. V lost 2 bases to trimming and J lost 2 bases; unmatched junction nucleotides: 8. CDR3 DNA: TGCGCCAGCAGCTTTATCGGGGACAGGGTCACTGGGGCCAACGTCCTGACTTTC. Protein: CASSFIGDRVTGANVLTF.

The gene calls are TRBV6-5 and TRBJ2-7; TRBD1 is a possible D gene (5 bases). V shed 0 bases and J shed 6 bases, with 15 bases lying between them. CDR1 and CDR2 from the germline V gene are MNHEY and SVGAGI. The CDR3 loop spans 15 amino acids. The CDR3 nucleotides read TGTGCCAGCAGTTACTCGGTTCAGGGAAATCGCGAGCAGTACTTC. Translation gives CASSYSVQGNREQYF.

The chain employs TRBV27 and TRBJ1-1; D may be TRBD1 (5 bases). The CDR3 loop spans 18 amino acids. Germline-derived CDR1 and CDR2 are MNHEY and SMNVEV (reference sequence). Trimming removed 2 bases from V and 0 bases from J, with 19 bases in between. CDR3 sequence reads: CASSLKQGYGALNTEAFF. The CDR3 nucleotides read TGTGCCAGCAGTTTAAAGCAGGGTTACGGTGCGTTGAACACTGAAGCTTTCTTT.

The gene calls are TRBV5-1 and TRBJ2-5; D might be TRBD1 (6 bases). V lost 0 bases and J lost 4, with 19 bases in between. The CDR3 sequence is 17 residues long. Germline-derived CDR1 and CDR2 are SGHRS and YFSETQ. The CDR3 here is CASSLGGSTGPGETQYF. CDR3 DNA: TGCGCCAGCAGCTTGGGTGGGAGCACAGGGCCGGGAGAGACCCAGTACTTC.

The rearrangement joins TRBV2 to TRBJ2-3, with 11 bases fitting TRBD2. This CDR3 is built from 15 residues. Germline CDR1 reads SNHLY; CDR2 reads FYNNEI. V shed 8 bases and J 3 bases; nucleotides not matched to a gene: 7. The CDR3 region has the DNA TGTGCCAGCTTACTAGCGGGAGTGGGTACAGATACGCAGTATTTT. It yields the protein CASLLAGVGTDTQYF. Combining the CDR3 with reference TRBV2 and TRBJ2-3 gives the whole variable domain EPEVTQTPSHQVTQMGQEVILRCVPISNHLYFYWYRQILGQKVEFLVSFYNNEISEKSEIFDDQFSVERPDGSNFTLKIRSTKLEDSAMYFCASLLAGVGTDTQYFGPGTRLTVL.

This chain joins TRBV3-1 (or the pseudogene TRBV3-2) and TRBJ1-3; D may be TRBD1 (6 bases). Trimming cost V 4 bases and J 2 bases, with 9 bases left between them. CDR1 LGHDT and CDR2 YNNKEL come from the germline V gene (reference sequence). The CDR3 has 14 residues. CDR3 coding DNA: TGTGCCAGCAGCCGGACAGTTGCTGGAAACACCATATATTTT. Amino acids: CASSRTVAGNTIYF.

This clone showed up just once. The chain couples TRBV5-1 to TRBJ2-7; D gene unclear. The V end lost 1 base, the J end lost 5 bases, and 13 bases lay between the germline ends. The CDR3 is made up of 14 amino acids. Per the germline V gene, CDR1 is SGHRS and CDR2 is YFSETQ. CDR3: CASSLRTPYDEQYF. The CDR3 nucleotides are TGCGCCAGCAGCTTGAGAACCCCCTACGACGAGCAGTACTTC.

This clone was seen a single time. The rearrangement uses TRBV30 and TRBJ2-2; a possible D gene is TRBD2 (7 bases). CDR3 length: 17 amino acids. Germline V gene data show CDR1 as GTSNPN and CDR2 as SVGIG (reference sequence). V shed 1 base and J shed 4 bases, with 19 bases lying between them. The DNA for the CDR3 is TGTGCCTGGAGTGAGGGGGGGGCCCGGCCTTTCACCGGGGAGCTGTTTTTT. This gives the protein CAWSEGGARPFTGELFF.